A single sample is the source of the 16 T cell receptor beta chains below, sequenced in a study of high-grade serous ovarian cancer treatment subgroups. Tumor tissue was taken before any definitive surgery or chemotherapy was given. Libraries were prepared by immunoSEQ multiplex PCR; TCRdb keeps only in-frame clonotypes and omits some of them. Among approximately 40,000 clones listed, around three quarters were seen once. Sequencing used tumor tissue. These receptors came from a human donor with high-grade serous ovarian cancer.

The chain joins TRBV5-1 to TRBJ2-1; no definite D call. From germline, CDR1 is SGHRS and CDR2 YFSETQ. This CDR3 is 15 amino acids long. Trimming took off 4 bases at V and 4 bases at J, with 15 bases between the two ends. In DNA, the CDR3 is TGCGCCAGCAGCCTCGGGTTAGCTGGTTACAATGAGCAGTTCTTC. Amino acids: CASSLGLAGYNEQFF.

This clone was counted only a few times. The J gene is TRBJ1-2, the V gene TRBV28; the D is unclear. The CDR3 loop spans 15 amino acids. CDR1 and CDR2 from the germline V gene are MDHEN and SYDVKM. The V end lost 5 bases, the J end lost 3 bases, and 16 bases lay between the germline ends. CDR3 residues: CASSNRTRIDYGYTF. CDR3 bases: TGTGCCAGCAGTAACCGGACCAGGATCGACTATGGCTACACCTTC.

The rearrangement uses TRBV5-4 and TRBJ2-5, with D perhaps matching TRBD1 (5 bases). Deletions cut 1 base from V and 2 bases from J, with 12 bases between. Germline loops: CDR1 SGHNT, CDR2 YYREEE (reference sequence). The CDR3 runs to 15 residues. CDR3 loop: CASSLKLGQQETQYF. CDR3 DNA: TGTGCCAGCAGCTTGAAACTGGGGCAGCAAGAGACCCAGTACTTC.

J is TRBJ1-4 and V is TRBV11-2; 7 bases line up with TRBD1. CDR1 SGHAT and CDR2 FQNNGV come from the germline V gene. This CDR3 has 14 amino acids. With V trimmed by 5 bases and J by 7 bases, 7 bases remained unmatched. The CDR3 loop reads CASSRNRGREKLFF. The CDR3 nucleotides are TGTGCCAGCAGCAGAAACAGGGGTCGTGAAAAACTGTTTTTT.

CDR3 sequence: CASSTRHFPYEQYF. The CDR3 bases are TGTGCCAGTAGTACCAGACATTTCCCCTACGAGCAGTACTTC. The genes are TRBV19 and TRBJ2-7; no definite D call. V was pared by 4 bases and J by 2 bases, with 12 bases between. The length of the CDR3 is 14 residues. CDR1 is LNHDA, CDR2 SQIVND, per germline (reference sequence). Drawing the rest from reference TRBV19 and TRBJ2-7, the complete variable domain is DGGITQSPKYLFRKEGQNVTLSCEQNLNHDAMYWYRQDPGQGLRLIYYSQIVNDFQKGDIAEGYSVSREKKESFPLTVTSAQKNPTAFYLCASSTRHFPYEQYFGPGTRLTVT.

The chain carries TRBV28 and TRBJ2-3; D remains unclear. V lost 5 bases, J lost 2 bases, and 5 bases lay in between. The germline V gene encodes CDR1 MDHEN and CDR2 SYDVKM. The CDR3 covers 12 residues. DNA for the CDR3: TGTGCCAGCAGTACCCTCACAGATACGCAGTATTTT. The encoded protein is CASSTLTDTQYF.

J is TRBJ2-7 and V is TRBV7-2, with unresolved D. The CDR3 runs 12 residues. In germline, CDR1 is SGHTA, CDR2 FQGNSA. V lost 2 bases and J lost 3, with 5 bases in between. CDR3 amino acids: CASSLLGYEQYF. In nucleotides, the CDR3 is TGTGCCAGCAGCTTATTAGGCTACGAGCAGTACTTC.

The chain carries TRBV5-4 and TRBJ2-7; a possible D gene is TRBD2 (6 bases). This CDR3 is 15 amino acids long. Germline lookup yields CDR1 SGHNT and CDR2 YYREEE (reference sequence). V was trimmed by 2 bases and J by 3 bases, leaving 15 bases between them. Here the CDR3 DNA reads TGTGCCAGCAGCTTTTCCGGGAGTTCCTTCTACGAGCAGTACTTC. This encodes CASSFSGSSFYEQYF.

V is TRBV7-9 and J is TRBJ1-2; D ambiguous. Germline loops: CDR1 SEHNR, CDR2 FQNEAQ (reference sequence). This CDR3 spans 13 amino acids. V was shortened by 2 bases and J by 0 bases, with 4 bases between the two germline ends. CDR3 residues: CASSLLTNYGYTF. The CDR3 coding sequence is TGTGCCAGCAGCTTACTGACTAACTATGGCTACACCTTC.

J is TRBJ2-7 and V is TRBV5-1, with no clear D. V dropped 0 bases and J dropped 1 base, with 8 bases sitting between them. CDR1 is SGHRS, CDR2 YFSETQ, per germline. The CDR3 sequence is 14 residues long. CDR3 region: CASSLGANSYEQYF. The CDR3 region has the DNA TGCGCCAGCAGCTTGGGCGCGAATTCCTACGAGCAGTACTTC.

The chain has TRBV28 and TRBJ1-1, with 7 positions matching TRBD1. The germline CDR1 and CDR2 sequences are MDHEN and SYDVKM. This CDR3 comprises 14 residues. J gave up 7 bases and V 7 bases, and 12 bases lay outside the gene matches. CDR3 sequence (DNA): TGTGCCAGCAATTCAGGTGGAGGGGGCGGTGAAGCTTTCTTT. Protein product: CASNSGGGGGEAFF. The full variable domain, its missing parts supplied by reference TRBV28 and TRBJ1-1, is DVKVTQSSRYLVKRTGEKVFLECVQDMDHENMFWYRQDPGLGLRLIYFSYDVKMKEKGDIPEGYSVSREKKERFSLILESASTNQTSMYLCASNSGGGGGEAFFGQGTRLTVV.

The chain carries TRBV29-1 and TRBJ1-2; 7 bases fit TRBD1. The V gene's germline CDR1 is SQVTM and CDR2 ANQGSEA. The J segment lost 4 bases and the V segment lost 5 bases, leaving 4 bases of the junction unmatched. CDR3 length: 12 residues. CDR3 coding DNA: TGCAGCGTTAGACAGGGATCCTATGGCTACACCTTC. Its protein product is CSVRQGSYGYTF.

This clone was observed a few times. J is TRBJ2-1 and V is TRBV20-1; a possible D gene is TRBD2 (5 bases). V lost 6 bases, J lost 12 bases, and 15 bases lay in between. This CDR3 is 11 amino acids long. Per germline, CDR1 DFQATT and CDR2 SNEGSKA (reference sequence). The CDR3 nucleotides are TGCAGTGCCACGGGATCCCCAGGGCAGTTCTTC. It specifies CSATGSPGQFF.

The rearrangement joins TRBV7-6 to TRBJ2-5; the D call may be TRBD1 or TRBD2 (6 bases each). Trimming removed 5 bases at V and 2 bases at J, with 15 bases between. The CDR3 is 15 amino acids. Germline V gene lookup returns CDR1 SGHVS and CDR2 FNYEAQ. The CDR3 DNA reads TGTGCCAGCAGCCTACAGTGGGGGGCTCAAGAGACCCAGTACTTC. Translating it yields CASSLQWGAQETQYF.

This sequence joins TRBV5-1 and TRBJ2-3; D is perhaps TRBD2 (5 bases). The CDR3 is 15 amino acids. Germline values: CDR1 SGHRS, CDR2 YFSETQ. V shed 2 bases and J shed 1 base, with 11 bases lying between them. CDR3 in amino acids: CASSFSGKGTDTQYF. CDR3 DNA sequence: TGCGCCAGCAGCTTTTCCGGGAAGGGCACAGATACGCAGTATTTT.

The V call is TRBV7-9, the J call TRBJ1-1; D possibly corresponds to TRBD1 (5 bases). CDR3 length: 13 residues. V lost 3 bases and J 8 bases, leaving 13 bases between the germline ends. CDR1 is SEHNR and CDR2 is FQNEAQ in the germline V gene (reference sequence). DNA for the CDR3: TGTGCCAGCAGCTTTTACGCCGGGACCGAAGCTTTCTTT. Residues: CASSFYAGTEAFF.